The sequence of this T cell receptor (beta chain) was determined in a study of blood T cell repertoires in COVID-19. Turning to the study itself: Acute and convalescent COVID-19 samples came from the United States, Italy and Spain. The analysed material was cDNA or gDNA that came from T cells, B-cell-depleted T cells, or PBMCs.

Germline V gene lookup returns CDR1 SGHTA and CDR2 FQGNSA. V lost 4 bases and J 5 bases, leaving 14 bases between the germline ends. The CDR3 runs 14 residues. Per the authors' pipeline: Reference gene primer amplification in the assay estimated nucleated cell counts. This table comes from immunoSEQ multiplex PCR, and its TCRdb copy is limited to in-frame clones, with some not included. That table is the source of V, J and clone size, and D and trimming were worked out from the DNA. The sample consists of about 97,000 clones, 70% to 80% of them appearing once. Sequencing was performed on peripheral blood. V and J are TRBV7-2 and TRBJ1-2; D gene unclear. The sequence was obtained from a man aged 55 to 70 with active or convalescent COVID-19. In nucleotides, the CDR3 is TGTGCCAGCAGCTCGCCTCGGGTCGAATATGGCTACACCTTC. Amino acids: CASSSPRVEYGYTF.